The entry below gives a single TCR beta chain sequence along with its context. Participants had their cohort set by participant-reported clinical history. Before being deemed recovered, Cohort 3 donors had two negative PCRs, clearance, or symptom resolution. Original methodology: Reference gene primers were amplified, and this amplification served to estimate nucleated cell counts. Measured with immunoSEQ multiplex PCR; TCRdb has only the in-frame clones, and not every one. D and trimming were read from the DNA, whereas the V and J calls and clone size are those reported in that table. The data hold just over 350,000 clones, with roughly 90% observed a single time. V shed 6 bases and J 0 bases; nucleotides not matched to a gene: 11. Germline loops: CDR1 ENHRY, CDR2 SYGVKD. The CDR3 is 17 residues long. The record originates from a study of blood T cell repertoires in COVID-19. Study-level background: There were acute and convalescent COVID-19 samples, and they came from the United States, Italy and Spain.

The chain carries TRBV10-3 and TRBJ2-1, with 7 nucleotides matching TRBD2. This receptor was identified in a woman younger than 45 who had recovered from COVID-19. Sequencing was performed on PBMCs or T cells enriched from blood (not recorded which). The DNA of the CDR3 is TGTGCCATCAGCGCCAGCGGGACTTTGAGCTCCTACAATGAGCAGTTCTTC. This sequence encodes CAISASGTLSSYNEQFF.